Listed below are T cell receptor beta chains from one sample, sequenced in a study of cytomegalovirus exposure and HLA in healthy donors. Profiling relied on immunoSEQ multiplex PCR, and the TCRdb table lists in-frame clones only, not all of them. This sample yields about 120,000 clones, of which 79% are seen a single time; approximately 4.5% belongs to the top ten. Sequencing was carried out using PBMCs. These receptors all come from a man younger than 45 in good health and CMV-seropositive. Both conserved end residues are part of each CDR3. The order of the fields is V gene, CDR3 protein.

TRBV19	CASSSDREEGYGYTF
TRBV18	CASSPFSGGRLDTEAFF
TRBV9	CASSVGGSGGDTQYF
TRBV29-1	CSVAGQGAVEAFF
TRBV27	CASSLWAPHNEQFF
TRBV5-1	CASSQGQPNTEAFF
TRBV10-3	CAIKDGTRQETQYF
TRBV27	CARGQGIPTDTQYF
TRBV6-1	CASREGQGVYEQYF
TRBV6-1	CASRDFDDTEAFF
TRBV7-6	CASSLWGLLAESTDTQYF
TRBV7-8	CASSFVRAGGTEAFF
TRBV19	CASSMGRNNEQFF
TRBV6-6	CASQDGTDTQYF
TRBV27	CASSLQGAGTGELFF
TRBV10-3	CAISERQDTYGYTF
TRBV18	CASSFGDQPQHF
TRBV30	CAWSGRTGDDQPQHF
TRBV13	CASSFGQGPPEAFF
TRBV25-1	CASSRGGLAGETQYF
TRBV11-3	CASSLAFSGTDTQYF
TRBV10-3	CAISEPPGQGFPGELFF
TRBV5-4	CASSLILAGGYTGELFF
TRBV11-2	CASSLQLAGETQYF
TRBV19	CASSNLDSPNTGELFF
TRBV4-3	CASSQEVSYGYTF
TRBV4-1	CASSQGDRTNSPLHF
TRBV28	CASSPLGGQYEKLFF
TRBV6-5	CASSSWGTGGGEQYF
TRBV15	CATSSAHRGAPPYEQYF
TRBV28	CASSLSPSGRSADTQYF
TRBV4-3	CASSQEAARGWGMDTEAFF
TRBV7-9	CASRVPGLALNEQFF
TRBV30	CAWNLGFGFSTNEKLFF
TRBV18	CASSRGQTHYGYTF
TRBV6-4	CASSDSKIAGKNF
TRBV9	CASSVGGMNEQYF
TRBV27	CASSVLGSSYNEQFF
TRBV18	CASSPYPGVGDEKLFF
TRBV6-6	CASRSSGGAYNEQFF
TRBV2	CASSEGQNSNSPLHF
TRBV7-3	CASSSAGGINIQYF
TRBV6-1	CASSEGVRRGTNEKLFF
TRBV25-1	CASSSRWRGSEQFF
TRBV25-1	CASSEAGLVAEQYF
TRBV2	CASAEAFF
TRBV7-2	CASSQLAGAYNEQFF
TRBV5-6	CASSSGLAGGSYEQYF
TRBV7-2	CASSIAGTGVETQYF
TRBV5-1	CASSLRLAGGSTDTQYF
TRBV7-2	CASSTGGSGGNTEAFF
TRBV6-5	CASSYLLRGYGYTF
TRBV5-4	CASTRGGRDGYTF
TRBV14	CASSEIGQGKETQYF